This T cell receptor (beta chain) was documented in a study of beta chain features in type 1 diabetes. Reverse transcribing all isolated RNA meant expressed TCRB transcripts were sequenced. Clones were sequenced by immunoSEQ multiplex PCR, and TCRdb holds only the in-frame ones, with some missing. The sample has some 270,000 clones, roughly 8% seen once. Germline assignment: CDR1 SGDLS and CDR2 YYNGEE. The ends were cut back, 3 bases at V and 1 base at J, with 7 bases in the middle. The CDR3 sequence is 13 residues long. This chain links TRBV9 with TRBJ1-1; no reliable D call. The TCR originated in a woman aged 18-29 years in good health. Sequenced: central memory CD4+ T cells from blood. CDR3 in amino acids: CASSAHPNTEAFF. The CDR3 coding sequence is TGTGCCAGCAGCGCACACCCGAACACTGAAGCTTTCTTT.